Sequencing of this T cell receptor beta chain was carried out in a study of blood T cell repertoires in COVID-19. Study summary: Sites in the United States, Italy and Spain provided acute and convalescent COVID-19 samples.

V was cut by 6 bases and J by 4 bases, with 20 bases left in between. Per the germline V gene, CDR1 is SGDLS and CDR2 is YYNGEE. The length of the CDR3 is 17 residues. Under the authors' procedure: Estimation of nucleated cell counts was performed using reference gene primer amplification. Produced via immunoSEQ multiplex PCR; TCRdb's table is partial and in-frame only. Clone size and the V and J calls come from that table; the DNA yielded D and trimming. The repertoire consists of approximately 100,000 clones, with more than 85% occurring once and the leading ten covering approximately 19%. V and J are TRBV9 and TRBJ2-6; a weak D match, TRBD1 (6 bases). Sample: peripheral blood. This receptor was taken from a human donor with acute or convalescent COVID-19. The donor label of this sample is uncertain. CDR3 DNA: TGTGCCAGCACCCCCTGTGTTGGGGGCAGGGGGGCCAACGTCCTGACTTTC. Protein: CASTPCVGGRGANVLTF.